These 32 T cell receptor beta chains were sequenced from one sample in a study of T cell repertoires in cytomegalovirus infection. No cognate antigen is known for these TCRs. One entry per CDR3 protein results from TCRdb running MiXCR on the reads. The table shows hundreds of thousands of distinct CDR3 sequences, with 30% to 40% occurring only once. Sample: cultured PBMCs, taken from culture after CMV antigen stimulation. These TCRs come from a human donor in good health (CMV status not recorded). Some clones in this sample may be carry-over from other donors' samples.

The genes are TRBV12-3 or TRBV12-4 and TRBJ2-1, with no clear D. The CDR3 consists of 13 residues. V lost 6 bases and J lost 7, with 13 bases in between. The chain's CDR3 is CASSLQLANEQFF. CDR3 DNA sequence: TGTGCCAGCAGCCTGCAACTTGCGAATGAGCAGTTCTTC.

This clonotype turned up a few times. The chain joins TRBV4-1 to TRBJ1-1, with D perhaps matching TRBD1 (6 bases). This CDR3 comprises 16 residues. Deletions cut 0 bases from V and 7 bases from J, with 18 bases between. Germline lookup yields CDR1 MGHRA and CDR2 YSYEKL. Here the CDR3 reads CASSQDKGHRLNEAFF. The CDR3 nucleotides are TGCGCCAGCAGCCAAGATAAGGGACACAGACTTAATGAAGCTTTCTTT.

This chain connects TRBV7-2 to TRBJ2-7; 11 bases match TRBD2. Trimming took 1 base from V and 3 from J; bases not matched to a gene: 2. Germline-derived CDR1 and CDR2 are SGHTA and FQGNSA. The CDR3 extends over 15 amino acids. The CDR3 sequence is CASSLVGTSGYEQYF. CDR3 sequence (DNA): TGTGCCAGCAGCTTAGTAGGGACTAGCGGCTACGAGCAGTACTTC.

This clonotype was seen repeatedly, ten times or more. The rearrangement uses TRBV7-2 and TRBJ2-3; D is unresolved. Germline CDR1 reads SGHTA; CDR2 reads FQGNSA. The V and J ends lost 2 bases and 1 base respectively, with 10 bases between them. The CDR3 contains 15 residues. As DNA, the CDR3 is TGTGCCAGCAGCTTAACGAGACTCGGCACAGATACGCAGTATTTT. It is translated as CASSLTRLGTDTQYF.

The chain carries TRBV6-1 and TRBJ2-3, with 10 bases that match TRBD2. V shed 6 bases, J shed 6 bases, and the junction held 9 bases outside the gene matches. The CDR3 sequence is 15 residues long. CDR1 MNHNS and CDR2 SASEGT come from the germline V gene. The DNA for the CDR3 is TGTGCCAGCAGACCAGCGGGAGGGCCTTGGGATACGCAGTATTTT. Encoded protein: CASRPAGGPWDTQYF.

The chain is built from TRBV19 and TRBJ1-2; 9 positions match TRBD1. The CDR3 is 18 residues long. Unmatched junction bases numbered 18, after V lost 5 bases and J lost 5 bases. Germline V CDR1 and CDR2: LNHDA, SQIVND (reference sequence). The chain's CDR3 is CASSALTGQGFFDYGYTF. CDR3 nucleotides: TGTGCCAGTAGTGCGCTCACGGGACAGGGATTCTTTGATTATGGCTACACCTTC.

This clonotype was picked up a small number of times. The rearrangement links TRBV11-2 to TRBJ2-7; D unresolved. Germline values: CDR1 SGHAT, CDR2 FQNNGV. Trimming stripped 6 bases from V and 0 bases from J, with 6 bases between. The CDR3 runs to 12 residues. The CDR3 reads CASRGRSYEQYF. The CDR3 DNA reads TGTGCCAGCAGAGGACGCTCCTACGAGCAGTACTTC.

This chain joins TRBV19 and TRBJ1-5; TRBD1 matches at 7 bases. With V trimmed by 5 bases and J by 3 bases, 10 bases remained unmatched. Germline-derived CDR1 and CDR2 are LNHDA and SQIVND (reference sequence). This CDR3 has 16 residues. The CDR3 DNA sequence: TGTGCCAGTAGTGCTCTCCGGGACAGACCCAATCAGCCCCAGCATTTT. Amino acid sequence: CASSALRDRPNQPQHF.

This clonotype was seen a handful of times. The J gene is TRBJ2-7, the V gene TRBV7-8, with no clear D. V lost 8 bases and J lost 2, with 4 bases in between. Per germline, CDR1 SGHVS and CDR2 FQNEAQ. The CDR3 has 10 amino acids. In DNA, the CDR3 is TGTGCCAGCTTAGCCTACGAGCAGTACTTC. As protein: CASLAYEQYF.

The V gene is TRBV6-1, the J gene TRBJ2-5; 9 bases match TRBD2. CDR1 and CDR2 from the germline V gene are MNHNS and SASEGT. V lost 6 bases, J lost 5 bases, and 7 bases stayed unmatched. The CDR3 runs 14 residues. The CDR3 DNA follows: TGTGCCAGCAGCCTAATAGCGGGAGACGAGACCCAGTACTTC. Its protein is CASSLIAGDETQYF.

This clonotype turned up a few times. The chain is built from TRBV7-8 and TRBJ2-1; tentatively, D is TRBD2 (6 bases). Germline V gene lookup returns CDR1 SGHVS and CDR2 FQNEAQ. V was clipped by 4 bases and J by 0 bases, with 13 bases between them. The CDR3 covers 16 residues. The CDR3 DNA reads TGTGCCAGCAGCTCTTTGGGCGGGACCTCCTACAATGAGCAGTTCTTC. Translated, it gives CASSSLGGTSYNEQFF. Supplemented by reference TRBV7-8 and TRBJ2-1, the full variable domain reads GAGVSQSPRYKVAKRGQDVALRCDPISGHVSLFWYQQALGQGPEFLTYFQNEAQLDKSGLPSDRFFAERPEGSVSTLKIQRTQQEDSAVYLCASSSLGGTSYNEQFFGPGTRLTVL.

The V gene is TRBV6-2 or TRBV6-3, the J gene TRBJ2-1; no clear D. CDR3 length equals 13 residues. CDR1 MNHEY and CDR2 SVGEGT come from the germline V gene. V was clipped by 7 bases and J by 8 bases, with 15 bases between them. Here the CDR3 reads CASKKSARYEQFF. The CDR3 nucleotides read TGTGCCAGCAAAAAGAGCGCGAGGTATGAGCAGTTCTTC.

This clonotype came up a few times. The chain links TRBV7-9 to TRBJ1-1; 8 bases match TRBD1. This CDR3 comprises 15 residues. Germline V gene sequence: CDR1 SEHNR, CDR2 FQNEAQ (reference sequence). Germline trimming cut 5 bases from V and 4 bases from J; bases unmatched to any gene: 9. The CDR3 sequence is CASSHETGAGTEAFF. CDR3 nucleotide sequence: TGTGCCAGCAGCCATGAGACAGGGGCAGGCACTGAAGCTTTCTTT. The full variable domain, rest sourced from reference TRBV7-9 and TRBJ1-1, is DTGVSQNPRHKITKRGQNVTFRCDPISEHNRLYWYRQTLGQGPEFLTYFQNEAQLEKSRLLSDRFSAERPKGSFSTLEIQRTEQGDSAMYLCASSHETGAGTEAFFGQGTRLTVV.

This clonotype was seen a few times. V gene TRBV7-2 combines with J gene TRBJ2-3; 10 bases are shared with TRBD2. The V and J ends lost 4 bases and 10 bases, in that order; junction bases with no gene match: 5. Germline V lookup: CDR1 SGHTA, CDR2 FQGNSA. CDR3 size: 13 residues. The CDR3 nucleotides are TGTGCCAGCAGCTCCCTGACTAGCGGGTCGCAGTATTTT. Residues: CASSSLTSGSQYF.

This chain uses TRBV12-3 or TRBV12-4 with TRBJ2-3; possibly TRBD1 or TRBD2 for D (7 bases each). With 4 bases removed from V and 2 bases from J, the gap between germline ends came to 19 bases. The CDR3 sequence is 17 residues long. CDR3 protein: CASSSTGREFLTDTQYF. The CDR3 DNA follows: TGTGCCAGCAGTTCGACAGGGAGGGAATTTCTCACAGATACGCAGTATTTT.

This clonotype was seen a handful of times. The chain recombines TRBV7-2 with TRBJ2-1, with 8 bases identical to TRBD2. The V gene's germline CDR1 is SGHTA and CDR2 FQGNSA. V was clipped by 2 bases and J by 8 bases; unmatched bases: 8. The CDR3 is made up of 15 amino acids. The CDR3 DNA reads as TGTGCCAGCAGCTTACATGTCCAGCGGGAGTATGAGCAGTTCTTC. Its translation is CASSLHVQREYEQFF. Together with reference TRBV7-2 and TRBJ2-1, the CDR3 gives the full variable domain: GAGVSQSPSNKVTEKGKDVELRCDPISGHTALYWYRQSLGQGLEFLIYFQGNSAPDKSGLPSDRFSAERTGGSVSTLTIQRTQQEDSAVYLCASSLHVQREYEQFFGPGTRLTVL.

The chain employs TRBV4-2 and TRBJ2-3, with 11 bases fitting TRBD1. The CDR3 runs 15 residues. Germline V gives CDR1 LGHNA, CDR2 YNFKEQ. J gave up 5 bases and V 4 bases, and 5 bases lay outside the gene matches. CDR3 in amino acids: CASSPRDRGEDTQYF. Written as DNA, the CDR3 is TGTGCCAGCAGCCCCCGGGACAGGGGGGAAGATACGCAGTATTTT.

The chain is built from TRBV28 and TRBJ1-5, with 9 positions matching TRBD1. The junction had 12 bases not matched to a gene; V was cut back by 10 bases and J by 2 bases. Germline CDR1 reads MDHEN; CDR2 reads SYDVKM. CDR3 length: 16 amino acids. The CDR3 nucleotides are TGTGCCACGCTACCCAACTGGACAGGGGGCAATCAGCCCCAGCATTTT. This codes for CATLPNWTGGNQPQHF.

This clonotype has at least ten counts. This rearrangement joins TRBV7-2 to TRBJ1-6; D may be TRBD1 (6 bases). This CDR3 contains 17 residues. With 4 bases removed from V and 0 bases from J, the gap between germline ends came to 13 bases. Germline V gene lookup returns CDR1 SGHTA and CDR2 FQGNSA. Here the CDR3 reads CASSSPIQGSYNSPLHF. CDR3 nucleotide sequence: TGTGCCAGCAGCTCGCCCATACAGGGCTCCTATAATTCACCCCTCCACTTT. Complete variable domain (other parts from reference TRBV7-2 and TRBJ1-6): GAGVSQSPSNKVTEKGKDVELRCDPISGHTALYWYRQSLGQGLEFLIYFQGNSAPDKSGLPSDRFSAERTGGSVSTLTIQRTQQEDSAVYLCASSSPIQGSYNSPLHFGNGTRLTVT.

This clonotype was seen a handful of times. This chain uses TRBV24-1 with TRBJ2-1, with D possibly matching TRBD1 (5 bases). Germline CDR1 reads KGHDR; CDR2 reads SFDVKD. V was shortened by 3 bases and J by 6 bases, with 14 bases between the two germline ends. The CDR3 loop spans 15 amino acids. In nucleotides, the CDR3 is TGTGCCACCAGTGATGGAACAGTGGGGCTCAATGAGCAGTTCTTC. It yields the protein CATSDGTVGLNEQFF.

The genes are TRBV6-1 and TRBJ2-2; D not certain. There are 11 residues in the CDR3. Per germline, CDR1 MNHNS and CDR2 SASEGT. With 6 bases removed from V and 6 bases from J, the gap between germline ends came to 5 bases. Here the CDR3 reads CASRWAGELFF. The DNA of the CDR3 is TGTGCCAGCAGATGGGCCGGGGAGCTGTTTTTT.

DNA for the CDR3: TGTGCCAGCAGTCGCAGCGGGAACTCCTACAATGAGCAGTTCTTC. Its protein is CASSRSGNSYNEQFF. The chain combines TRBV11-2 with TRBJ2-1; TRBD2 aligns across 7 bases. Germline-derived CDR1 and CDR2 are SGHAT and FQNNGV. The J segment lost 0 bases and the V segment lost 6 bases, leaving 5 bases of the junction unmatched. The CDR3 sequence is 15 residues long.

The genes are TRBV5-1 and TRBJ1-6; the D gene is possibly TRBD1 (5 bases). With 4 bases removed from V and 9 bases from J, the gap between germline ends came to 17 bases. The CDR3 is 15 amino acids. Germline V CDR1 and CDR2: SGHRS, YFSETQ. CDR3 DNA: TGCGCCAGCAGCGATACCGGGACGATCGGTTCACCCCTCCACTTT. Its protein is CASSDTGTIGSPLHF.

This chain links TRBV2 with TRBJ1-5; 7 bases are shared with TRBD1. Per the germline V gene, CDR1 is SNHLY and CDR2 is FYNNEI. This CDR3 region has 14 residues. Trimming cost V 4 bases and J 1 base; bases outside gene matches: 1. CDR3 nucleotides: TGTGCCAGCAGTGGGGGACAGAGCAATCAGCCCCAGCATTTT. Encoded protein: CASSGGQSNQPQHF.

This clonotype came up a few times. Written as DNA, the CDR3 is TGTGCCAGCAGTTTAGTCGGTACCCTAACTAGGTATGGCTACACCTTC. This encodes CASSLVGTLTRYGYTF. The V and J genes are TRBV12-3 or TRBV12-4 and TRBJ1-2; the D is unclear. V lost 1 base to trimming and J lost 5 bases, with 17 bases between them. The CDR3 is made up of 16 amino acids.

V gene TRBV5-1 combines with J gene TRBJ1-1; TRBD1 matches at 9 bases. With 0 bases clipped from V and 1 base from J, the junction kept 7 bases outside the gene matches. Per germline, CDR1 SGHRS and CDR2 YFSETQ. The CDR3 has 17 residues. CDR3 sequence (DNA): TGCGCCAGCAGCTTGGAGGGACAGGGAGTCAGGAACACTGAAGCTTTCTTT. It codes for CASSLEGQGVRNTEAFF.

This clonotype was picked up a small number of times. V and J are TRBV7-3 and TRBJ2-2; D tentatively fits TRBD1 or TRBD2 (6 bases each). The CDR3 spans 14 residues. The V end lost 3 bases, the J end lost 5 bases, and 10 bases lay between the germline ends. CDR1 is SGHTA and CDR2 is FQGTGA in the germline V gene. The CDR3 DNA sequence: TGTGCCAGCAGCTTCACAGGGACTACCGGGGAGCTGTTTTTT. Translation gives CASSFTGTTGELFF.

The CDR3 protein is CASSSRLVDEQFF. In DNA, the CDR3 is TGTGCCAGCAGTTCCCGTTTAGTCGATGAGCAGTTCTTC. The rearrangement joins TRBV6-2 or TRBV6-3 to TRBJ2-1; D is undetermined. CDR1 is MNHEY, CDR2 SVGEGT, per germline. V was pared by 4 bases and J by 8 bases, with 12 bases between. CDR3 size: 13 residues.

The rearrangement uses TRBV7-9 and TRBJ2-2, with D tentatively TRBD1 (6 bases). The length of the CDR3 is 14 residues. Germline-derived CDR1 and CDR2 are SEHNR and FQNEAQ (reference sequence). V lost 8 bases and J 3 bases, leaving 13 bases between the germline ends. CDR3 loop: CASEGDSDTGELFF. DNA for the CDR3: TGTGCCAGCGAGGGGGATTCGGACACCGGGGAGCTGTTTTTT. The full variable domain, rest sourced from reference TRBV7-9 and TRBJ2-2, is DTGVSQNPRHKITKRGQNVTFRCDPISEHNRLYWYRQTLGQGPEFLTYFQNEAQLEKSRLLSDRFSAERPKGSFSTLEIQRTEQGDSAMYLCASEGDSDTGELFFGEGSRLTVL.

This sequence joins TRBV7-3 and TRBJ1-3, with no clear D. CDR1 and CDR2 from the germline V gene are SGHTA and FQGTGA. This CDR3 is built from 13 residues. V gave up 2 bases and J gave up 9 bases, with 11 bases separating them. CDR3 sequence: CASSLDSGSTIYF. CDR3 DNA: TGTGCCAGCAGCTTAGATAGTGGGAGCACCATATATTTT.

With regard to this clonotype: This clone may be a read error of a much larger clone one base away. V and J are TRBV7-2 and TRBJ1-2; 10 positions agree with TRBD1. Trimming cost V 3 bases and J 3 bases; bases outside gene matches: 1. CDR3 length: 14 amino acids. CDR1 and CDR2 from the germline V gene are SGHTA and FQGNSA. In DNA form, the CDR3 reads TGTGCCAGCAGCTTCGGACAGGGGGACTATGGCTACACCTTC. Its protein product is CASSFGQGDYGYTF.

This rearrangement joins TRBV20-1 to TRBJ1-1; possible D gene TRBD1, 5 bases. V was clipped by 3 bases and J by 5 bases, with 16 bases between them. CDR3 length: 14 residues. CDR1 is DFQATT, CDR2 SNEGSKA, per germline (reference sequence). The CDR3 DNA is TGCAGTGCTAGCGGGACGGTAACATGGACTGAAGCTTTCTTT. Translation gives CSASGTVTWTEAFF.